The 10 T cell receptor beta chains in this list originate from one sample, sequenced in a study of tumor and adjacent non-tumor tissue in lung cancer. A modified ARM-PCR protocol with three rounds of nested PCR amplified TCRbeta. Via MiXCR, TCRdb re-called the multiplex PCR reads, giving one row per CDR3 protein. The sample lists about 86,000 distinct CDR3 sequences, 76% seen once, with about a fifth in the top ten. RNA was extracted from bulk tissue without any cell sorting. More than 3 cm separated this lung sample from the edge of the tumor. Source material: distant non-tumor lung tissue. These receptors all come from a woman aged 50 to 65 with non-small cell lung cancer.

This clonotype was seen a single time. Germline and junction disagree at one end, which may indicate a read error. DNA of the CDR3: TGTGTCCCCGCACGGCAGGTGAACACTGAAACTTTCTTT. Translated, it gives CVPARQVNTETFF. The chain links TRBV6-5 to TRBJ1-1; D gene uncertain. Germline V lookup: CDR1 MNHEY, CDR2 SVGAGI. CDR3 size: 13 residues.

This clonotype was found many times. The chain combines TRBV28 with TRBJ2-1, with 10 bases fitting TRBD1. Trimming took 1 base from V and 9 from J; bases not matched to a gene: 9. CDR1 MDHEN and CDR2 SYDVKM come from the germline V gene. The CDR3 consists of 16 residues. The CDR3 nucleotides are TGTGCCAGCAGTTTATTGGGTGACAGGGGGCGCGGTGAGCAGTTCTTC. Amino acid sequence: CASSLLGDRGRGEQFF.

On this clonotype: Lacking the conserved final phenylalanine or tryptophan, this CDR3 likely reflects a read error. The chain has TRBV12-3 or TRBV12-4 and TRBJ1-1; TRBD1 might be the D (5 bases). The CDR3 consists of 14 residues. CDR3 residues: CAGSTRASGTEAFI. CDR3 nucleotides: TGTGCCGGCAGCACCAGGGCCTCCGGGACTGAAGCTTTCATT.

This clonotype was counted between two and nine times. V is TRBV2 and J is TRBJ2-2; D ambiguous. Deletions cut 8 bases from V and 3 bases from J, with 10 bases between. This CDR3 region has 13 residues. CDR1 is SNHLY, CDR2 FYNNEI, per germline. CDR3 sequence reads: CASSTEYTGELFF. CDR3 coding DNA: TGTGCCAGCTCTACAGAATACACCGGGGAGCTGTTTTTT.

The J gene is TRBJ2-1, the V gene TRBV20-1; 9 nucleotides match TRBD2. Trimming cost V 1 base and J 12 bases; bases outside gene matches: 19. The germline CDR1 and CDR2 sequences are DFQATT and SNEGSKA (reference sequence). This CDR3 has 17 residues. Written as DNA, the CDR3 is TGCAGTGCTAGAGTTGGGGGTAATTGGCGGGAGGGCCGGAGGCAGTTCTTC. Encoded protein: CSARVGGNWREGRRQFF.

In regard to this clonotype: Possible read error: a much larger clone is one base away. The CDR3 reads CASLVYLGGETQYF. The CDR3 DNA is TGTGCCAGCCTGGTTTACTTGGGTGGGGAGACCCAGTACTTC. This chain uses TRBV6-1 with TRBJ2-5; D unresolved. The germline V gene has CDR1 MNHNS and CDR2 SASEGT. CDR3 length equals 14 residues. The germline V and J ends were trimmed by 8 bases and 5 bases, with 18 bases remaining between them.

Only one count was recorded for this clonotype. Mismatch with germline at one junction end may stem from a read error. The chain carries TRBV4-1 and TRBJ1-6; TRBD1 matches 7 bases. Germline CDR1 and CDR2: MGHRA and YSYEKL. The CDR3 loop spans 16 amino acids. CDR3 region: CASSSTGRGYNSPLQF. In DNA form, the CDR3 reads TGCGCAAGCAGTTCGACAGGGCGGGGGTATAATTCACCCCTCCAGTTT.

This sequence joins TRBV29-1 and TRBJ1-1; D not resolved. The CDR3 loop spans 14 amino acids. Germline values: CDR1 SQVTM, CDR2 ANQGSEA. V dropped 4 bases and J dropped 4 bases, with 16 bases sitting between them. The CDR3 nucleotides are TGCAGCGTTGGGAGGAGACATGACGGCACTGAAGCTTTCTTT. Amino acids: CSVGRRHDGTEAFF.

This clonotype was observed a handful of times. It may be a read error: a sequence one base away is much more abundant. The rearrangement uses TRBV29-1 and TRBJ1-4; possible D gene TRBD1, 5 bases. The germline V gene encodes CDR1 SQVTM and CDR2 ANQGSEA. This CDR3 has 13 amino acids. V was pared by 6 bases and J by 8 bases, with 16 bases between. Here the CDR3 DNA reads TGCAGCGTCCGCCCACGGGGGGGGGAAAAACTGTTTTTT. Its translation: CSVRPRGGEKLFF.

The V gene is TRBV7-9, the J gene TRBJ2-2, with a weak D call TRBD1 (7 bases). This CDR3 has 15 residues. Germline V gene sequence: CDR1 SEHNR, CDR2 FQNEAQ (reference sequence). Deletions cut 6 bases from V and 5 bases from J, with 16 bases between. The CDR3 DNA reads as TGTGCCAGCAGACCAGGACAGGAGGGGACCGGGGAGCTGTTTTTT. Its protein product is CASRPGQEGTGELFF. Together with reference TRBV7-9 and TRBJ2-2, the CDR3 gives the full variable domain: DTGVSQNPRHKITKRGQNVTFRCDPISEHNRLYWYRQTLGQGPEFLTYFQNEAQLEKSRLLSDRFSAERPKGSFSTLEIQRTEQGDSAMYLCASRPGQEGTGELFFGEGSRLTVL.